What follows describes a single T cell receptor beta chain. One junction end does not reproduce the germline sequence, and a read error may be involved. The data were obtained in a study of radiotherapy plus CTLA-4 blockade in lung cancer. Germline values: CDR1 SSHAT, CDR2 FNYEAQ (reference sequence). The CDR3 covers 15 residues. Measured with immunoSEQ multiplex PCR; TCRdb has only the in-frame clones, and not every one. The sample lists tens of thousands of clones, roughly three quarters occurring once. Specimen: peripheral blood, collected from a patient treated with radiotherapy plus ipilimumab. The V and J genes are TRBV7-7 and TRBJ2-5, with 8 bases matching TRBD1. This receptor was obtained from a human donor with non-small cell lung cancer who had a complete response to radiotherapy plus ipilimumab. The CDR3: CASSLESGGGETQYF. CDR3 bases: TGTGCTAGCAGCTTAGAATCAGGGGGCGGAGAGACCCAGTACTTC. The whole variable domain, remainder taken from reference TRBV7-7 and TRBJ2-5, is GAGVSQSPRYKVTKRGQDVTLRCDPISSHATLYWYQQALGQGPEFLTYFNYEAQPDKSGLPSDRFSAERPEGSISTLTIQRTEQRDSAMYRCASSLESGGGETQYFGPGTRLLVL.